The subject of this entry is one T cell receptor (beta chain). This table comes from immunoSEQ multiplex PCR, and its TCRdb copy is limited to in-frame clones, with some not included. Here the sample spans about 350,000 clones, about 90% being singletons. This entry belongs to a study of blood T cell repertoires in COVID-19. Study-wide context: Nucleic acid was either cDNA or gDNA, and it came from T cells, B-cell-depleted T cells, or PBMCs.

This CDR3 has 15 amino acids. Trimming cost V 0 bases and J 6 bases, with 12 bases left between them. CDR1 is SGDLS, CDR2 YYNGEE, per germline. This chain uses TRBV9 with TRBJ1-4; D not certain. Sequenced sample: PBMCs or T cells enriched from blood (not recorded which). The receptor was isolated from a woman aged 30 to 39 who had recovered from COVID-19. The CDR3 sequence is CASSVVGRDDEKLFF. CDR3 bases: TGTGCCAGCAGCGTAGTTGGGAGGGATGATGAAAAACTGTTTTTT.